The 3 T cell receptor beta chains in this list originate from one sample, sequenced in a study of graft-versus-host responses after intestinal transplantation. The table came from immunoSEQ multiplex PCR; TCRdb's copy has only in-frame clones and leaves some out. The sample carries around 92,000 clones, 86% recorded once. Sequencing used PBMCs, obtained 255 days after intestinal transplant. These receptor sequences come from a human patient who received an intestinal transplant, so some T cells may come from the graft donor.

CDR3 coding DNA: TGTGCCAGCAGCTTCGGTGTGACAGGGTACAATCAGCCCCAGCATTTT. Translation: CASSFGVTGYNQPQHF. J is TRBJ1-5 and V is TRBV5-6, with TRBD1 identical over 7 bases. Trimming at V came to 2 bases and at J to 3 bases, leaving 8 bases not matched to a gene. From germline, CDR1 is SGHDT and CDR2 YYEEEE. The CDR3 totals 16 residues.

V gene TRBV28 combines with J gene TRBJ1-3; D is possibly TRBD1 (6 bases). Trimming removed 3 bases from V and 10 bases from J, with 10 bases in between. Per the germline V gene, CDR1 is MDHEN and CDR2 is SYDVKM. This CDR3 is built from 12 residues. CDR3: CASSFGGATIYF. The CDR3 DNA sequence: TGTGCCAGCAGTTTTGGGGGGGCAACCATATATTTT.

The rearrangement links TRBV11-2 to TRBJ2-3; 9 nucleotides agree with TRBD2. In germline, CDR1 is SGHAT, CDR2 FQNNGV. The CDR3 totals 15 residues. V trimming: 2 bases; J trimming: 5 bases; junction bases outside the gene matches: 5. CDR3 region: CASSLIAGAKDTQYF. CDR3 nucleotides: TGTGCCAGCAGCTTAATAGCGGGAGCAAAAGATACGCAGTATTTT.